The 32 T cell receptor beta chains in this list originate from one sample, sequenced in a study of T cells after yellow fever vaccination. TCRdb reanalysed the 5' RACE reads using MiXCR and keeps one entry per CDR3 protein. Altogether roughly 170,000 distinct CDR3 sequences are present, 5.5% to 8% being singletons, with the ten largest covering roughly 3%. The sequencing used CD4+ T cells sorted from PBMCs, collected on the day of the first yellow fever vaccination. These receptors came from a young man who received the YFV17D yellow fever vaccine.

This chain uses TRBV21-1 with TRBJ2-3; the table assigns TRBD2, which was not confirmed against the DNA. TRBV21-1 is a pseudogene. The CDR3 sequence is 16 residues long. Here the CDR3 DNA reads TGTGCCAGCAGCAAGCCCTTGAAGCGGTCCACAGATACGCAGTATTTT. Translation: CASSKPLKRSTDTQYF.

This clonotype was recorded once. It may be a read error: a sequence one base away is much more abundant. The chain uses TRBV4-3 and TRBJ1-4; D gene uncertain. The CDR3 extends over 15 amino acids. V lost 0 bases, J lost 10 bases, and 15 bases lay in between. Germline CDR1 and CDR2: LGHNA and YSLEER. The CDR3 reads CASSQEGARCAKLFF. CDR3 nucleotide sequence: TGCGCCAGCAGCCAAGAGGGAGCACGGTGTGCAAAACTGTTTTTT.

The chain has TRBV27 and TRBJ1-4, with 8 nucleotides matching TRBD1. Germline-derived CDR1 and CDR2 are MNHEY and SMNVEV (reference sequence). Trimming took 0 bases from V and 8 from J; bases not matched to a gene: 5. The CDR3 consists of 15 residues. The CDR3 protein is CASSLSWTGREKLFF. CDR3 DNA: TGTGCCAGCAGTTTATCCTGGACAGGGCGGGAAAAACTGTTTTTT.

In its sample, this clonotype was seen a few times. V and J are TRBV6-5 and TRBJ1-2; D not resolved. The CDR3 has 13 amino acids. CDR1 MNHEY and CDR2 SVGAGI come from the germline V gene. Trimming took 0 bases from V and 2 from J, leaving 4 bases between them. In DNA form, the CDR3 reads TGTGCCAGCAGTTACTCGGGGAACTATGGCTACACCTTC. Translation: CASSYSGNYGYTF.

Many counts were recorded for this clonotype. V usage is TRBV28 and J usage is TRBJ2-1; no clear D gene. The V end was cut by 6 bases, the J end by 1 base, with 7 bases between. Germline loops: CDR1 MDHEN, CDR2 SYDVKM. The CDR3 covers 13 residues. CDR3 nucleotides: TGTGCCAGCAGGCTCCAATCCTACAATGAGCAGTTCTTC. Amino acids: CASRLQSYNEQFF. The full variable domain, its missing parts supplied by reference TRBV28 and TRBJ2-1, is DVKVTQSSRYLVKRTGEKVFLECVQDMDHENMFWYRQDPGLGLRLIYFSYDVKMKEKGDIPEGYSVSREKKERFSLILESASTNQTSMYLCASRLQSYNEQFFGPGTRLTVL.

This clonotype was picked up a small number of times. This chain connects TRBV2 to TRBJ2-6; D is unresolved. The CDR3 length is 14 residues. Trimming pared 7 bases from V and 0 bases from J, leaving 7 bases between. Germline CDR1 is SNHLY and CDR2 is FYNNEI. CDR3 residues: CASKLLSGANVLTF. Written as DNA, the CDR3 is TGTGCCAGCAAGCTTCTCTCTGGGGCCAACGTCCTGACTTTC.

The chain combines TRBV7-2 with TRBJ2-7, with 10 bases aligning to TRBD2. The CDR3 consists of 17 residues. Per germline, CDR1 SGHTA and CDR2 FQGNSA. V dropped 0 bases and J dropped 1; count of bases not matched to a gene: 6. The CDR3 sequence: CASSLALKRGGSYEQYV. The DNA of the CDR3 is TGTGCCAGCAGCTTAGCGCTGAAGCGGGGGGGGTCCTACGAGCAGTACGTC.

The chain carries TRBV7-8 and TRBJ2-2; TRBD1 matches 7 bases. Germline-derived CDR1 and CDR2 are SGHVS and FQNEAQ. CDR3 length equals 15 residues. The junction had 8 bases not matched to a gene; V was cut back by 2 bases and J by 8 bases. The DNA of the CDR3 is TGTGCCAGCAGCTTAATGGGACAGACCCGAGGGGAGCTGTTTTTT. Translation: CASSLMGQTRGELFF.

V gene TRBV20-1 combines with J gene TRBJ2-1; 12 bases align to TRBD2. The CDR3 loop spans 13 amino acids. Germline V CDR1 and CDR2: DFQATT, SNEGSKA (reference sequence). The V and J ends lost 6 bases and 10 bases, in that order; junction bases with no gene match: 7. CDR3 protein: CSAVLAGGREQFF. The CDR3 nucleotides are TGCAGTGCCGTTCTAGCGGGGGGGCGAGAGCAGTTCTTC.

This clonotype turned up a few times. The chain links TRBV23-1 to TRBJ2-7; possible D gene TRBD1, 5 bases. TRBV23-1 is flagged as an ORF with uncertain function. The CDR3 covers 16 residues. V lost 3 bases to trimming and J lost 0 bases, with 15 bases between them. CDR3 in DNA: TGCGCCAGCAGTCAGTTATACCCAGGGCCCTCCTACGAGCAGTACTTC. It translates to CASSQLYPGPSYEQYF.

This clonotype was seen only a few times. This chain uses TRBV12-3 or TRBV12-4 with TRBJ2-1; weak D call: TRBD1 (5 bases). The V end was cut by 0 bases, the J end by 0 bases, with 6 bases between. This CDR3 has 15 residues. CDR3 amino acids: CASSLAGPSYNEQFF. The CDR3 DNA is TGTGCCAGCAGTTTAGCGGGGCCCTCCTACAATGAGCAGTTCTTC.

This clonotype occurred a few times. The chain combines TRBV4-3 with TRBJ1-2, with TRBD1 as a possible D gene (5 bases). The germline CDR1 and CDR2 sequences are LGHNA and YSLEER. The CDR3 runs 15 residues. Trimming cost V 1 base and J 4 bases, with 13 bases left between them. CDR3 sequence: CASSQGQGWGYGYTF. CDR3 nucleotides: TGCGCCAGCAGCCAAGGGCAGGGCTGGGGCTATGGCTACACCTTC.

This clonotype was observed at least ten times. The rearrangement joins TRBV5-8 to TRBJ1-1; D call uncertain. Germline CDR1 reads SGHTS; CDR2 reads YDEGEE. This CDR3 comprises 15 residues. V was clipped by 4 bases and J by 0 bases, with 13 bases between them. CDR3 amino acids: CASSLTWGMNTEAFF. The CDR3 DNA reads TGTGCCAGCAGCCTTACCTGGGGAATGAACACTGAAGCTTTCTTT.

This clonotype has just a few counts. This chain connects TRBV12-3 or TRBV12-4 to TRBJ2-7; D not certain. This CDR3 contains 13 residues. Deletions cut 4 bases from V and 4 bases from J, with 11 bases between. The CDR3 DNA reads as TGTGCCAGCAGTTCCGGGTCCTATTACGAGCAGTACTTC. As protein: CASSSGSYYEQYF.

This clonotype was counted at least ten times. V is TRBV20-1 and J is TRBJ2-3; 9 bases map to TRBD2. Germline CDR1 reads DFQATT; CDR2 reads SNEGSKA (reference sequence). V lost 6 bases, J lost 2 bases, and 9 bases stayed unmatched. The CDR3 runs to 15 residues. This CDR3 is CSAPPPSGATDTQYF. CDR3 sequence (DNA): TGCAGTGCCCCACCTCCTAGCGGGGCCACAGATACGCAGTATTTT.

In this sample, this clonotype turned up a few times. The DNA for the CDR3 is TGTGCCAGCAGCTTAGCCATGGGGTTGAACACCGGGGAGCTGTTTTTT. Protein product: CASSLAMGLNTGELFF. The chain uses TRBV7-6 and TRBJ2-2; D unresolved. V was shortened by 0 bases and J by 1 base, with 9 bases between the two germline ends. The CDR3 loop spans 16 amino acids. CDR1 and CDR2 from the germline V gene are SGHVS and FNYEAQ. The full variable domain, completed using reference TRBV7-6 and TRBJ2-2, is GAGVSQSPRYKVTKRGQDVALRCDPISGHVSLYWYRQALGQGPEFLTYFNYEAQQDKSGLPNDRFSAERPEGSISTLTIQRTEQRDSAMYRCASSLAMGLNTGELFFGEGSRLTVL.

The rearrangement uses TRBV7-6 and TRBJ2-1; no clear D gene. Germline V gene sequence: CDR1 SGHVS, CDR2 FNYEAQ. Trimming stripped 1 base from V and 8 bases from J, with 6 bases between. The CDR3 consists of 12 residues. In DNA form, the CDR3 reads TGTGCCAGCAGCTTAGGCCCCCATGAGCAGTTCTTC. It translates to CASSLGPHEQFF. The full variable domain, with the rest looked up from reference TRBV7-6 and TRBJ2-1, is GAGVSQSPRYKVTKRGQDVALRCDPISGHVSLYWYRQALGQGPEFLTYFNYEAQQDKSGLPNDRFSAERPEGSISTLTIQRTEQRDSAMYRCASSLGPHEQFFGPGTRLTVL.

In its sample, this clonotype was seen many times. Here the CDR3 reads CASGEDLSGNTIYF. CDR3 DNA: TGTGCCAGCGGCGAAGACCTCTCTGGAAACACCATATATTTT. The genes are TRBV6-2 or TRBV6-3 and TRBJ1-3; no firm D call. V lost 8 bases to trimming and J lost 0 bases, with 11 bases between them. Per the germline V gene, CDR1 is MNHEY and CDR2 is SVGEGT. CDR3 length equals 14 residues.

This clonotype was counted at least ten times. CDR3 amino acids: CSARTLGLEDTQYF. The CDR3 nucleotides read TGCAGTGCTAGAACTCTAGGATTAGAAGATACGCAGTATTTT. V and J are TRBV20-1 and TRBJ2-3; D remains ambiguous. With 2 bases removed from V and 5 bases from J, the gap between germline ends came to 14 bases. The CDR3 consists of 14 residues. Per the germline V gene, CDR1 is DFQATT and CDR2 is SNEGSKA (reference sequence).

In its sample, this clonotype was seen many times. V and J are TRBV20-1 and TRBJ1-2, with a tentative D call TRBD1 (6 bases). This CDR3 has 13 residues. CDR1 and CDR2 from the germline V gene are DFQATT and SNEGSKA (reference sequence). Between the trimmed V and J ends, which lost 0 bases and 8 bases, there was a span of 13 bases. The CDR3 DNA reads as TGCAGTGCTAGAGATCGGGGGGCGGTAGGCTACACCTTC. Translating gives CSARDRGAVGYTF.

This clonotype was counted a few times. The chain uses TRBV9 and TRBJ1-2, with D tentatively TRBD1 (6 bases). Deletions cut 3 bases from V and 1 base from J, with 10 bases between. Looked up from germline, CDR1 is SGDLS and CDR2 is YYNGEE. The CDR3 is 14 amino acids. The CDR3 spells CASSEGGSNYGYTF. The DNA of the CDR3 is TGTGCCAGCAGCGAAGGGGGGAGTAACTATGGCTACACCTTC. Drawing the rest from reference TRBV9 and TRBJ1-2, the complete variable domain is DSGVTQTPKHLITATGQRVTLRCSPRSGDLSVYWYQQSLDQGLQFLIQYYNGEERAKGNILERFSAQQFPDLHSELNLSSLELGDSALYFCASSEGGSNYGYTFGSGTRLTVV.

The chain combines TRBV19 with TRBJ1-1, with D possibly matching TRBD1 (5 bases). The germline gives CDR1 LNHDA, CDR2 SQIVND (reference sequence). Trimming cost V 9 bases and J 1 base, with 15 bases left between them. There are 14 residues in the CDR3. The CDR3 bases are TGTGCCAGCGGGGGAAGGGAACGGAACACTGAAGCTTTCTTT. Protein sequence: CASGGRERNTEAFF.

This clonotype came up many times. V and J are TRBV29-1 and TRBJ1-1; D remains ambiguous. Trimming left V 3 bases short and J 1 base short, with 9 bases between. CDR3 length: 13 residues. CDR1 and CDR2 from the germline V gene are SQVTM and ANQGSEA. The CDR3 spells CSVDAQPNTEAFF. CDR3 nucleotide sequence: TGCAGCGTTGATGCGCAGCCGAACACTGAAGCTTTCTTT.

This clonotype was detected many times. This sequence joins TRBV12-5 and TRBJ1-2; no definite D call. Trimming stripped 1 base from V and 11 bases from J, with 20 bases between. Germline CDR1 is LGHNT and CDR2 is FRNRAP. The CDR3 spans 15 residues. CDR3 in amino acids: CASGLGEETLLGYTF. The CDR3 region has the DNA TGTGCTAGTGGTTTGGGGGAAGAGACCCTTTTAGGGTACACCTTC.

The chain combines TRBV6-5 with TRBJ2-3; D possibly matches TRBD1 or TRBD2 (7 bases each). The CDR3 spans 16 residues. Germline-derived CDR1 and CDR2 are MNHEY and SVGAGI. Deletions cut 0 bases from V and 4 bases from J, with 14 bases between. The CDR3 DNA reads as TGTGCCAGCAGTTACTCGAGTCAGGGGGGGTCAGATACGCAGTATTTT. This encodes CASSYSSQGGSDTQYF.

This clonotype was recorded a few times. This chain joins TRBV12-3 or TRBV12-4 and TRBJ1-5; D is unresolved. CDR3 length equals 15 residues. V was pared by 5 bases and J by 0 bases, with 11 bases between. In DNA form, the CDR3 reads TGTGCCAGCAGTCCCCTCAGTTATAGCAATCAGCCCCAGCATTTT. It translates to CASSPLSYSNQPQHF.

This clonotype occurred many times. The rearrangement uses TRBV6-2 or TRBV6-3 and TRBJ1-1; a weak D match, TRBD1 (5 bases). The CDR3 length is 13 residues. Per germline, CDR1 MNHEY and CDR2 SVGEGT. V lost 2 bases to trimming and J lost 10 bases, with 14 bases between them. The CDR3 loop is CASSYGGVNGAFF. The CDR3 bases are TGTGCCAGCAGTTACGGGGGAGTGAATGGAGCTTTCTTT.

The chain combines TRBV5-1 with TRBJ2-2; perhaps TRBD2 as D (7 bases). Germline V gives CDR1 SGHRS, CDR2 YFSETQ. The CDR3 runs 17 residues. Trimming removed 6 bases from V and 4 bases from J, with 22 bases in between. CDR3 residues: CASTPRGGIMSTGELFF. CDR3 in DNA: TGCGCCAGCACCCCAAGGGGGGGAATTATGTCCACCGGGGAGCTGTTTTTT. The whole variable domain, filled in from reference TRBV5-1 and TRBJ2-2, reads KAGVTQTPRYLIKTRGQQVTLSCSPISGHRSVSWYQQTPGQGLQFLFEYFSETQRNKGNFPGRFSGRQFSNSRSEMNVSTLELGDSALYLCASTPRGGIMSTGELFFGEGSRLTVL.

This clonotype showed up many times. DNA for the CDR3: TGTGCCAGCAGCTGGGGGACTAGCGACGATACGCAGTATTTT. It translates to CASSWGTSDDTQYF. The rearrangement links TRBV7-8 to TRBJ2-3; 10 bases are a match to TRBD2. The ends lost 4 bases at V and 6 bases at J; junction bases unmatched: 4. The germline V gene encodes CDR1 SGHVS and CDR2 FQNEAQ. The CDR3 has 14 amino acids.

This clonotype turned up a few times. CDR3 loop: CASRRGVDQPQHF. CDR3 DNA sequence: TGTGCCAGCAGGAGGGGGGTAGATCAGCCCCAGCATTTT. V is TRBV12-3 or TRBV12-4 and J is TRBJ1-5; a weak D match, TRBD1 (6 bases). The germline V and J ends were trimmed by 6 bases and 5 bases, with 11 bases remaining between them. This CDR3 has 13 amino acids.

This clonotype was seen a handful of times. This sequence joins TRBV11-2 and TRBJ2-2, with unresolved D. Germline CDR1 is SGHAT and CDR2 is FQNNGV. V lost 1 base and J lost 6, with 12 bases in between. The length of the CDR3 is 15 residues. CDR3 protein: CASSLGVDRPGELFF. The CDR3 DNA is TGTGCCAGCAGCTTAGGGGTGGACCGTCCCGGGGAGCTGTTTTTT.

CDR3 in DNA: TGCAGTGCCCTTCGAGGGACAGGGGATGGCTACACCTTC. It yields the protein CSALRGTGDGYTF. The chain employs TRBV20-1 and TRBJ1-2, with TRBD1 matching over 10 bases. V shed 6 bases, J shed 6 bases, and the junction held 7 bases outside the gene matches. The CDR3 has 13 amino acids. The germline V gene has CDR1 DFQATT and CDR2 SNEGSKA (reference sequence).